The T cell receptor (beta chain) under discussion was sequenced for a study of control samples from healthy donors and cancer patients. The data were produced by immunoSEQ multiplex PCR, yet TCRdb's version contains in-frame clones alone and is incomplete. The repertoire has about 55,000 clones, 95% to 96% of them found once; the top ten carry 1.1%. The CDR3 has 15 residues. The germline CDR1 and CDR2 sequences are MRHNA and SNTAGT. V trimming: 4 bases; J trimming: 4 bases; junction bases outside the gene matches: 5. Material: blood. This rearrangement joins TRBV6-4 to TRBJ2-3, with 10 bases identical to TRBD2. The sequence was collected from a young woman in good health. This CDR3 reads CASSVIAGGADTQYF. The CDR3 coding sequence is TGTGCCAGCAGTGTAATAGCGGGGGGTGCAGATACGCAGTATTTT.